Listed below are T cell receptor beta chains from one sample, sequenced in a study of T cell repertoires in cytomegalovirus infection. Via MiXCR, TCRdb re-called the reads, giving one row per CDR3 protein. Altogether 300,000 to 400,000 distinct CDR3 sequences are present, approximately 18% being singletons, with the ten largest covering 8.7%. The sequencing sample was made of PBMCs. All receptors come from a human donor in good health (CMV status not recorded). Some clones in this sample may be carry-over from other donors' samples. Each CDR3 is given with its conserved first and last residue. Each record gives: D gene, V gene, clone size, J gene, CDR3 DNA, CDR3 protein. The D gene is left open where the match is weak. Size is omitted from some rows. Given values are once, few, many or a class for expanded clones.

TRBD2	TRBV15	NA	TRBJ2-7	TGTGCCACCAGCAGAGATCTGCGGGGGGGATCCTACGAGCAGTACTTC	CATSRDLRGGSYEQYF
NA	TRBV7-2	NA	TRBJ2-6	TGTGCCAGCAGCTTGGGGGGTAATGGGGCCAACCTCCTGACTTTC	CASSLGGNGANLLTF
TRBD1	TRBV12-3/TRBV12-4	few	TRBJ2-7	TGTGCCAGCAGTTCGCCGGGACAGGGATCGAAAGAGCAGTACTTC	CASSSPGQGSKEQYF
TRBD2	TRBV7-2	many	TRBJ2-7	TGTGCCAGCAGCTTAGGACGAGGACTAGCGGTCTCCTACGAGCAGTACTTC	CASSLGRGLAVSYEQYF
TRBD2	TRBV19	NA	TRBJ2-1	TGTGCCAGTAGGGGACTAGCGGGACTCAATGAGCAGTTCTTC	CASRGLAGLNEQFF
NA	TRBV18	NA	TRBJ1-1	TGTGCCAGCTCACCAAGATCGCAGAGGGACACTGAAGCTTTCTTT	CASSPRSQRDTEAFF
TRBD2	TRBV2	few	TRBJ2-3	TGTGCCAGCACGCCGGGGGTAGCGGGGGGGCCTGATACGCAGTATTTT	CASTPGVAGGPDTQYF
TRBD2	TRBV2	few	TRBJ2-1	TGTGCCAGCAGTGAAGTCCCTAGCGGTTTGTACAATGAGCAGTTCTTC	CASSEVPSGLYNEQFF
NA	TRBV7-8	many	TRBJ1-6	TGTGCCAGCAGCGAAAGCCGGCTCCTGTATAATTCACCCCTCCACTTT	CASSESRLLYNSPLHF
NA	TRBV7-9	many	TRBJ2-5	TGTGCCAGCAGCTTATATGAGATTGGAGAAGAGACCCAGTACTTC	CASSLYEIGEETQYF
NA	TRBV7-2	few	TRBJ2-7	TGTGCCAGCACCACCTCCCCGGGGTACAACTACGAGCAGTACTTC	CASTTSPGYNYEQYF
NA	TRBV4-1	few	TRBJ1-3	TGCGCCAGCAGCCAAGATGAAGACTCTGGAAACACCATATATTTT	CASSQDEDSGNTIYF
NA	TRBV2	many	TRBJ1-2	TGTGCCAGCAGTGAAGCAGATAACTATGGCTACACCTTC	CASSEADNYGYTF
NA	TRBV7-2	many	TRBJ1-2	TGTGCCAGCACCCCGGGGGGGGGTGTTCGCTACACCTTC	CASTPGGGVRYTF
NA	TRBV7-2	NA	TRBJ1-4	TGTGCCAGCAGCGTGGTCTGGGTGGGAGAAAAACTGTTTTTT	CASSVVWVGEKLFF
NA	TRBV6-1	many	TRBJ2-7	TGTGCCAGCAATGGGTTTATAGGCTACGAGCAGTACTTC	CASNGFIGYEQYF
NA	TRBV10-3	many	TRBJ1-1	TGTGCCATCAGTAAGACAGGCATGAACACTGAAGCTTTCTTT	CAISKTGMNTEAFF
NA	TRBV2	NA	TRBJ1-1	TGTGCCAGCAGCGAACAGGGAGTGAGCACTGAAGCTTTCTTT	CASSEQGVSTEAFF
NA	TRBV29-1	NA	TRBJ2-3	TGCAGCGTTGTTAAATTGATAGATACGCAGTATTTT	CSVVKLIDTQYF
NA	TRBV10-3	few	TRBJ2-1	TGTGCCATCATTAGCGGTTTCAGCAATGAGCAGTTCTTC	CAIISGFSNEQFF
NA	TRBV7-2	few	TRBJ2-1	TGTGCCAGCAGCTTGCTGCCCTGGTACAATGAGCAGTTCTTC	CASSLLPWYNEQFF
NA	TRBV19	NA	TRBJ2-3	TGTGCCAGTAGTAGCCTTGGGGCTACTCTCGATACGCAGTATTTT	CASSSLGATLDTQYF
TRBD1	TRBV7-8	many	TRBJ2-2	TGTGCCAGCAGCTGGCCGGGACAGGGTTCCCCAGACACCGGGGAGCTGTTTTTT	CASSWPGQGSPDTGELFF
NA	TRBV14	NA	TRBJ2-6	TGTGCCAGCAGCCAAAGCCTTGGGGGGGCCAACGTCCTGACTTTC	CASSQSLGGANVLTF
NA	TRBV11-3	many	TRBJ2-1	TGTGCCCCCCCCCCACAGGGTACTGCCTACAATGAGCAGTTCTTC	CAPPPQGTAYNEQFF
TRBD1	TRBV2	NA	TRBJ2-1	TGTGCCAGCAGTGAAGCGCGGAAGTGGACGGACAGGGGTAACAATGAGCAGTTCTTC	CASSEARKWTDRGNNEQFF